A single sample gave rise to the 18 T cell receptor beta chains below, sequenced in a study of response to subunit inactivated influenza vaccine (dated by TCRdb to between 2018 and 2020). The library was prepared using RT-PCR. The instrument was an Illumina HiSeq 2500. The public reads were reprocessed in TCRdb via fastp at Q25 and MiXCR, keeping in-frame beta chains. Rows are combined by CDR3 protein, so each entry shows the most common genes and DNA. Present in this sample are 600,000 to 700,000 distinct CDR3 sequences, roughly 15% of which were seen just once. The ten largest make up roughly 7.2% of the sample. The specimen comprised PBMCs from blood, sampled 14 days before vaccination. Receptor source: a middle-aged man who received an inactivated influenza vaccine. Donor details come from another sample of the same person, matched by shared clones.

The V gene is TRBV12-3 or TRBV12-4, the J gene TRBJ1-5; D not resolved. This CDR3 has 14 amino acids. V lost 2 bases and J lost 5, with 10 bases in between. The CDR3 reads CASSLTVPDQPQHF. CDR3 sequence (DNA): TGTGCCAGCAGTTTAACCGTACCCGATCAGCCCCAGCATTTT.

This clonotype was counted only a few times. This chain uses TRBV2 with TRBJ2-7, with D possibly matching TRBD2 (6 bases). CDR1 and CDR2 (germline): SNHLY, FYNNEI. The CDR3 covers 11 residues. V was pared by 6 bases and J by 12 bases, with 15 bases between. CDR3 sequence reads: CASSLTRGGYF. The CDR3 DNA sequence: TGTGCCAGCAGCCTTACGAGGGGAGGGTACTTC.

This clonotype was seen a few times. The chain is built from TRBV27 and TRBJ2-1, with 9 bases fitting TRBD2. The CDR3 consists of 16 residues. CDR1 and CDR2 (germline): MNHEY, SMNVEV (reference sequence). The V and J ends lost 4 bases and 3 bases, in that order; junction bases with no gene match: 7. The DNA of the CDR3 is TGTGCCAGCAGTTCCTTAGCGGGAGATGGCTACAATGAGCAGTTCTTC. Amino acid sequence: CASSSLAGDGYNEQFF.

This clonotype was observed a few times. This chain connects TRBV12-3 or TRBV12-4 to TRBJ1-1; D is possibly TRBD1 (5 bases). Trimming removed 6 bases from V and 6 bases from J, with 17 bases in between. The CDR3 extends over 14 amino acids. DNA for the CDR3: TGTGCCAGCAGCCAGGCAGGGATTTCGGCTGAAGCTTTCTTT. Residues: CASSQAGISAEAFF.

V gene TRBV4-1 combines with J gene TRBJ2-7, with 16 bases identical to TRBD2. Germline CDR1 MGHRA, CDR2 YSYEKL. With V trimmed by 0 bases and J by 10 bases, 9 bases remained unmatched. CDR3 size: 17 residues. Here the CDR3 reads CASSQEMLGLAGGRQYF. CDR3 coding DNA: TGCGCCAGCAGCCAAGAGATGCTGGGACTAGCGGGGGGGCGTCAGTACTTC.

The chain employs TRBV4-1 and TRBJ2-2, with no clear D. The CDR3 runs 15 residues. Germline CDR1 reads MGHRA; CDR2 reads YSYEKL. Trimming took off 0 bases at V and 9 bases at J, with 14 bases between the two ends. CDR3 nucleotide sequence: TGCGCCAGCAGCCAAGATCCCGGCGGATGGAGGGAGCTGTTTTTT. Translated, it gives CASSQDPGGWRELFF.

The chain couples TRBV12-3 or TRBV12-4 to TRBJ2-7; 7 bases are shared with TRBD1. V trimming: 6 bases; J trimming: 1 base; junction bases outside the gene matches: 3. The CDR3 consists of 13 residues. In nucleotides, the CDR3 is TGTGCCAGCAGAGAGGACAGGTCCTACGAGCAGTACTTC. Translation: CASREDRSYEQYF.

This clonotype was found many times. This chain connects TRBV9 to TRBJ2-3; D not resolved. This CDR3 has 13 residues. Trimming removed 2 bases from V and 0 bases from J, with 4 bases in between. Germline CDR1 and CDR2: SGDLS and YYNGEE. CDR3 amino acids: CASSVRSTDTQYF. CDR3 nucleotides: TGTGCCAGCAGCGTCAGAAGCACAGATACGCAGTATTTT.

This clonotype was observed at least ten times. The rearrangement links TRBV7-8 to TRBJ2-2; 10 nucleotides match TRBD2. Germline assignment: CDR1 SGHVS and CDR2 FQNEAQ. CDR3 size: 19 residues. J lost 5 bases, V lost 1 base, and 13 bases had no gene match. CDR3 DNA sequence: TGTGCCAGCAGCTTAGTTTCTAGCGGGAGAGCCGGTATGACCGGGGAGCTGTTTTTT. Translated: CASSLVSSGRAGMTGELFF.

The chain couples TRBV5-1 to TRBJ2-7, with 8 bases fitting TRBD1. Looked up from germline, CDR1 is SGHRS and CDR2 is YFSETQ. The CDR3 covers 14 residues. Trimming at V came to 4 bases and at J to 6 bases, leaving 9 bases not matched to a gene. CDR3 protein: CASSAPGQGFEQYF. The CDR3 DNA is TGCGCCAGCAGCGCCCCCGGACAGGGCTTCGAGCAGTACTTC.

The CDR3 DNA sequence: TGTGCCAGTAGAAACAGGGGAGGAACTGAAGCTTTCTTT. Translated: CASRNRGGTEAFF. The chain combines TRBV19 with TRBJ1-1; 7 nucleotides agree with TRBD1. Looked up from germline, CDR1 is LNHDA and CDR2 is SQIVND (reference sequence). The CDR3 consists of 13 residues. Trimming removed 6 bases from V and 5 bases from J; junction bases left unmatched: 6.

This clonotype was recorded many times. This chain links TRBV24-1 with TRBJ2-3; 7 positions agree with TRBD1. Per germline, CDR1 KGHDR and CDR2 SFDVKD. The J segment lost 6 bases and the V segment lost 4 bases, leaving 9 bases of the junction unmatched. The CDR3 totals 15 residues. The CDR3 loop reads CATSDPTNRGDTQYF. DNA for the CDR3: TGTGCCACCAGTGACCCTACAAACAGGGGCGATACGCAGTATTTT.

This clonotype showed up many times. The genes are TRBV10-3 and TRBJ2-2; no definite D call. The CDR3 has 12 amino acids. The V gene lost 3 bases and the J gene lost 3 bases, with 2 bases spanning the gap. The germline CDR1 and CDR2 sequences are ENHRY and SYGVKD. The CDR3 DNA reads TGTGCCATCAGTGACGACACCGGGGAGCTGTTTTTT. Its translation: CAISDDTGELFF.

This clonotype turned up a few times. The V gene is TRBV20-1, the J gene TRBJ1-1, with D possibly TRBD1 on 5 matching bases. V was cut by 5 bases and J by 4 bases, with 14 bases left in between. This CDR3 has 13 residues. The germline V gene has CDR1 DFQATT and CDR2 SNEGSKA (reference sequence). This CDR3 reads CSASTIGGTEAFF. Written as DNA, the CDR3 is TGCAGTGCTTCGACAATTGGGGGCACTGAAGCTTTCTTT.

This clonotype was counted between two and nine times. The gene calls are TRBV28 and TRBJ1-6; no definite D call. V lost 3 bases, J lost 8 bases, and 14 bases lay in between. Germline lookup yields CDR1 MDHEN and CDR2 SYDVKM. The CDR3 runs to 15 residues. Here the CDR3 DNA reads TGTGCCAGCAGTTTGTTTCCGGGGTCCGATTCACCCCTCCACTTT. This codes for CASSLFPGSDSPLHF.

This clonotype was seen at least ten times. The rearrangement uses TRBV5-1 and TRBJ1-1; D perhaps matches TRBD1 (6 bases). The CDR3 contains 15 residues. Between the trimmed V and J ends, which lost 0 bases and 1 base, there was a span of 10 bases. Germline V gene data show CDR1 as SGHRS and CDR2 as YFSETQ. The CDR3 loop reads CASSLVGGQNTEAFF. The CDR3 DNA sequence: TGCGCCAGCAGCTTGGTAGGGGGACAGAACACTGAAGCTTTCTTT.

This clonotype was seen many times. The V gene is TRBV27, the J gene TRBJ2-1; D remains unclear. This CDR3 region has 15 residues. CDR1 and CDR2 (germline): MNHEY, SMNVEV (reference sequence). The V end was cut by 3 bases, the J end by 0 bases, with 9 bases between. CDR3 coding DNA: TGTGCCAGCAGTTTTATCGGTGGCTCCTACAATGAGCAGTTCTTC. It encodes CASSFIGGSYNEQFF.

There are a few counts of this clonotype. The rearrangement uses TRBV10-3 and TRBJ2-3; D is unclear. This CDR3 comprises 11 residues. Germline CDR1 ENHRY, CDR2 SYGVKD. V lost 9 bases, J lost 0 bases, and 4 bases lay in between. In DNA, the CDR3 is TGTGCCATATCAAGCACAGATACGCAGTATTTT. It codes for CAISSTDTQYF.